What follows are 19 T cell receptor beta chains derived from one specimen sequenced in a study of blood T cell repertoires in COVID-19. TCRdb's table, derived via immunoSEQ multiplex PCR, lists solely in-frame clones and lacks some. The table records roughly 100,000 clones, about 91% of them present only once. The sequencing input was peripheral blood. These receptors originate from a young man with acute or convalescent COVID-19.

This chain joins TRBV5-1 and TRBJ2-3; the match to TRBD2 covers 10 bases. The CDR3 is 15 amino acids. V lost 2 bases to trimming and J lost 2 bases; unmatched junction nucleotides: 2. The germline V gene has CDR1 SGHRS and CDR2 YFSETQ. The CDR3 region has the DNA TGCGCCAGCAGCTTACTAGCGGGGAACACAGATACGCAGTATTTT. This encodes CASSLLAGNTDTQYF.

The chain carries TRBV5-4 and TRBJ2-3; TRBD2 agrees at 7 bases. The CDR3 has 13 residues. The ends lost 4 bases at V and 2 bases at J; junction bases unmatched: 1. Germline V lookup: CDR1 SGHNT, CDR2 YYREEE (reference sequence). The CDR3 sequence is CASSRLATDTQYF. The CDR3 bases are TGTGCCAGCAGCCGACTAGCCACAGATACGCAGTATTTT.

Here the CDR3 reads CASSQDSGYWTEAFF. DNA for the CDR3: TGTGCCAGCAGCCAAGATTCGGGTTATTGGACTGAAGCTTTCTTT. This sequence joins TRBV14 and TRBJ1-1; D remains unclear. The CDR3 sequence is 15 residues long. V dropped 0 bases and J dropped 5 bases, with 13 bases sitting between them. Germline V gene sequence: CDR1 SGHDN, CDR2 FVKESK.

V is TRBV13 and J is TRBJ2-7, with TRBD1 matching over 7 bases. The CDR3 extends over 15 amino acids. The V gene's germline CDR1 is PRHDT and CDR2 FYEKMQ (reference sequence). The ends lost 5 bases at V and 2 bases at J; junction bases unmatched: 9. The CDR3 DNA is TGTGCCAGCAGCCCCAACAGGGGCTCTGCCTACGAGCAGTACTTC. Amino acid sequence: CASSPNRGSAYEQYF.

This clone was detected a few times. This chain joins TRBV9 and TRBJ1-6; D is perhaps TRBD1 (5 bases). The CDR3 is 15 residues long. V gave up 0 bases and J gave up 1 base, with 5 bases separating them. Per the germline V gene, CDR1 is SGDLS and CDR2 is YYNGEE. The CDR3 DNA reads TGTGCCAGCAGCGTAGCAGGGTCCTATAATTCACCCCTCCACTTT. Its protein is CASSVAGSYNSPLHF.

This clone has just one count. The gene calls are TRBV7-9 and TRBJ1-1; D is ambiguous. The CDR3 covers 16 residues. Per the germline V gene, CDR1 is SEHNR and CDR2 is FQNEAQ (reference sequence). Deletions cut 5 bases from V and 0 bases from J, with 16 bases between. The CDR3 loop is CASSTRPSSMNTEAFF. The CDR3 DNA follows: TGTGCCAGCAGCACACGACCGAGTAGCATGAACACTGAAGCTTTCTTT.

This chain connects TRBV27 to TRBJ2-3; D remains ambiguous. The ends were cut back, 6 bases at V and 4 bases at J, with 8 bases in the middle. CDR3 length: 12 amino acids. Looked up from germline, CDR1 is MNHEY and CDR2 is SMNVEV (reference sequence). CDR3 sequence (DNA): TGTGCCAGCAGGCGTCTCTCAGATACGCAGTATTTT. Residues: CASRRLSDTQYF.

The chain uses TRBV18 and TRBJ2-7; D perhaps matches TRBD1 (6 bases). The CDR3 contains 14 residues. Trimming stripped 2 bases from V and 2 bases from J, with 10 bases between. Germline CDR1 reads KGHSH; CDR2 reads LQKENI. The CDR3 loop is CASSPTRDTYEQYF. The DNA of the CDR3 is TGTGCCAGCTCACCAACCCGGGACACCTACGAGCAGTACTTC. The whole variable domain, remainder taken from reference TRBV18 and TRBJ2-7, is NAGVMQNPRHLVRRRGQEARLRCSPMKGHSHVYWYRQLPEEGLKFMVYLQKENIIDESGMPKERFSAEFPKEGPSILRIQQVVRGDSAAYFCASSPTRDTYEQYFGPGTRLTVT.

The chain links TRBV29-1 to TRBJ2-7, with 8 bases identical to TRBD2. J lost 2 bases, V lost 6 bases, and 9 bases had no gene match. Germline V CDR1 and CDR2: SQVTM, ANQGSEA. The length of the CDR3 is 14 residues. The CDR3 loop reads CSVSGLAGTYEQYF. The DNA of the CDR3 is TGCAGCGTCTCGGGGCTAGCGGGTACCTACGAGCAGTACTTC.

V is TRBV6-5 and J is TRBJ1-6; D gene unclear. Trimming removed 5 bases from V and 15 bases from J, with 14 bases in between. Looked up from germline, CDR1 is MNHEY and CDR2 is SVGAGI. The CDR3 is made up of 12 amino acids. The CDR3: CASSPRSGSLHF. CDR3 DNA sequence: TGTGCCAGCAGTCCCAGGTCCGGGAGCCTCCACTTT.

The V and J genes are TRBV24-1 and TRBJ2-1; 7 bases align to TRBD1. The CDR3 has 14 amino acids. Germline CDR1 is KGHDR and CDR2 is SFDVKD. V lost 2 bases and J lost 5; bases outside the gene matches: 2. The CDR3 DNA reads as TGTGCCACCAGTGATTGGACAGGAGACAATGAGCAGTTCTTC. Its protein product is CATSDWTGDNEQFF.

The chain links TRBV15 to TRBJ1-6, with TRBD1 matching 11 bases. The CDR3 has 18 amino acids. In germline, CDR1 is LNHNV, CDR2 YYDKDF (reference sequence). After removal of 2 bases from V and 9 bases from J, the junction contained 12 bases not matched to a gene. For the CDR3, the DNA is TGTGCCACCAGCAGAAAGGGACAGGGGGGAGTTAGTGGTTCACCCCTCCACTTT. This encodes CATSRKGQGGVSGSPLHF.

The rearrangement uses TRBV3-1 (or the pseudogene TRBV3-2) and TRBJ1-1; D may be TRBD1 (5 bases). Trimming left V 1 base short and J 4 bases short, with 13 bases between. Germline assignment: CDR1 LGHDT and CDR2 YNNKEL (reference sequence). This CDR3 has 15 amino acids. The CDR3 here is CASSQAQGWSTEAFF. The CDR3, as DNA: TGTGCCAGCAGCCAAGCGCAGGGTTGGAGCACTGAAGCTTTCTTT.

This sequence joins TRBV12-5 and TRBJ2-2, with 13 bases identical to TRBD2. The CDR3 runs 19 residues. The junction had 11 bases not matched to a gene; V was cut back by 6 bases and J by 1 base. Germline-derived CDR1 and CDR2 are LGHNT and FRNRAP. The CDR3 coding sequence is TGTGCTAGTGGGAAACCGGGACTAGCGGGACTAAAGAACACCGGGGAGCTGTTTTTT. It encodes CASGKPGLAGLKNTGELFF.

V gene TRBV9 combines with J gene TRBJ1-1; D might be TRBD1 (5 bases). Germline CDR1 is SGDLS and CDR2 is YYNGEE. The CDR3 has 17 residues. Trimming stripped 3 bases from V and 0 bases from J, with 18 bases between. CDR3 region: CASSGRLNGHMNTEAFF. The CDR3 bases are TGTGCCAGCAGCGGTCGATTGAACGGACATATGAACACTGAAGCTTTCTTT. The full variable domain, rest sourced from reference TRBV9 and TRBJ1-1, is DSGVTQTPKHLITATGQRVTLRCSPRSGDLSVYWYQQSLDQGLQFLIQYYNGEERAKGNILERFSAQQFPDLHSELNLSSLELGDSALYFCASSGRLNGHMNTEAFFGQGTRLTVV.

The CDR3 nucleotides read TGTGCCAGTAGTATGGACAGCACACAAGAGACCCAGTACTTC. It is translated as CASSMDSTQETQYF. This chain connects TRBV19 to TRBJ2-5, with D maybe TRBD1 (6 bases). The V end lost 3 bases, the J end lost 2 bases, and 10 bases lay between the germline ends. Per the germline V gene, CDR1 is LNHDA and CDR2 is SQIVND (reference sequence). The CDR3 is made up of 14 amino acids. The full variable domain, its missing parts supplied by reference TRBV19 and TRBJ2-5, is DGGITQSPKYLFRKEGQNVTLSCEQNLNHDAMYWYRQDPGQGLRLIYYSQIVNDFQKGDIAEGYSVSREKKESFPLTVTSAQKNPTAFYLCASSMDSTQETQYFGPGTRLLVL.

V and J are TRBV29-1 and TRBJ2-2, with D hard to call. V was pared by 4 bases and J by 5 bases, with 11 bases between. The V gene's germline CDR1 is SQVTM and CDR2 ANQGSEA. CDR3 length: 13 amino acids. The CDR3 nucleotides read TGCAGCGTTGCCGCAGGCCCGACCGGGGAGCTGTTTTTT. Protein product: CSVAAGPTGELFF.

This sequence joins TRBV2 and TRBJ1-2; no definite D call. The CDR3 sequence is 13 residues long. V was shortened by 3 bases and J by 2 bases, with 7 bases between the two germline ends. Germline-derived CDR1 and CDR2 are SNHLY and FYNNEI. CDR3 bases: TGTGCCAGCAGTGAGAAGCCAAACTATGGCTACACCTTC. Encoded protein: CASSEKPNYGYTF.

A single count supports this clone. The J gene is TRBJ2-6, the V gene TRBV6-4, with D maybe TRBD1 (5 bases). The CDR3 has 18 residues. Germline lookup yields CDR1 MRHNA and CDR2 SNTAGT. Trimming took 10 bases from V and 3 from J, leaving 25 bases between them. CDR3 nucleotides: TGTGCCACCCCCTTGGGAACAGGTGGACGATTTGGGGCCAACGTCCTGACTTTC. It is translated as CATPLGTGGRFGANVLTF.